The T cell receptor beta chain under discussion was sequenced for a study of human T cells and chemical hapten exposure. Time point denoted: patch test 1, 2 weeks after DPC sensitization. Treatment meaning: therapeutic diphenylcyclopropenone sensitization with weekly scalp DPC. From germline, CDR1 is LGHNA and CDR2 YSLEER. The V end lost 0 bases, the J end lost 1 base, and 10 bases lay between the germline ends. CDR3 size: 16 residues. Overall study results and limits: While controls formed fewer of them, expanded TCRs formed significantly more large CDR3 similarity clusters. No alteration of TCRs above 1 in 1000 frequency was seen with DPC sensitization.

Using its own MiXCR run on the RACE reads, TCRdb lists one record per CDR3 protein. The table records about 71,000 distinct CDR3 sequences, 7.5% to 10% of them present only once. This clonotype was observed many times. Its antigen remains unidentified. This chain uses TRBV4-3 with TRBJ2-1, with D perhaps TRBD1 (5 bases). This TCR came from a middle-aged woman with alopecia areata. Some clones in this sample may be carry-over from other donors' samples. The sequencing used whole blood, collected in connection with sensitization to the hapten diphenylcyclopropenone (DPC). Here the CDR3 DNA reads TGCGCCAGCAGCCAAGATAGGGGTTTATCCTACAATGAGCAGTTCTTC. Its translation: CASSQDRGLSYNEQFF.